A single sample gave rise to the 17 T cell receptor beta chains below, sequenced in a study of T-cell reconstitution after alpha-beta-depleted transplantation in children. TCRbeta library construction was performed incorporating unique molecular identifiers. Using its own MiXCR run on the PCR reads, TCRdb lists one record per CDR3 protein. Of approximately 390,000 distinct CDR3 sequences listed, under 13% were seen once; the top ten hold approximately 5%. The sequences come from PBMCs from the stem cell graft donor, collected from the stem cell graft. Receptors originate from a human donor who donated a stem cell graft to a child with acute myeloid leukemia.

The gene calls are TRBV12-3 or TRBV12-4 and TRBJ2-1; 10 nucleotides line up with TRBD2. Trimming took 3 bases from V and 8 from J; bases not matched to a gene: 10. CDR3 length: 16 residues. DNA of the CDR3: TGTGCCAGCAGTTTTCTAGCGGGGGTGGGTCGGGATGAGCAGTTCTTC. Protein: CASSFLAGVGRDEQFF.

This clonotype was detected many times. V usage is TRBV12-3 or TRBV12-4 and J usage is TRBJ2-5; D remains unclear. The CDR3 covers 13 residues. Trimming removed 3 bases from V and 5 bases from J, with 10 bases in between. CDR3 bases: TGTGCCAGCAGTTTTGGCGGTTCGGAGACCCAGTACTTC. Protein: CASSFGGSETQYF.

This clonotype has a handful of counts. The chain uses TRBV10-1 and TRBJ2-1, with D possibly matching TRBD2 (5 bases). V dropped 4 bases and J dropped 6 bases, with 10 bases sitting between them. The CDR3 extends over 13 amino acids. Germline CDR1 and CDR2: WNHNN and SYGVQD (reference sequence). The CDR3: CASSADSVNEQFF. CDR3 in DNA: TGCGCCAGCAGTGCGGACTCAGTCAATGAGCAGTTCTTC.

The sample holds a few counts of this clonotype. The J gene is TRBJ2-1, the V gene TRBV20-1, with D possibly TRBD2 on 5 matching bases. This CDR3 contains 14 residues. CDR1 DFQATT and CDR2 SNEGSKA come from the germline V gene (reference sequence). The germline V and J ends were trimmed by 2 bases and 10 bases, with 18 bases remaining between them. This CDR3 reads CSARWESGSWEQFF. The CDR3 DNA reads as TGCAGTGCTAGATGGGAGTCGGGTAGTTGGGAGCAGTTCTTC.

This clonotype has more than one count but fewer than ten. The J gene is TRBJ2-3, the V gene TRBV5-8; D remains ambiguous. The V gene's germline CDR1 is SGHTS and CDR2 YDEGEE. V was clipped by 3 bases and J by 2 bases, with 16 bases between them. The CDR3 runs 16 residues. The CDR3 loop is CASSSTVWRNTDTQYF. CDR3 DNA: TGTGCCAGCAGCTCGACCGTTTGGAGAAACACAGATACGCAGTATTTT.

This clonotype was seen more than once but under ten times. V usage is TRBV7-8 and J usage is TRBJ1-2; 7 bases are a match to TRBD1. Per the germline V gene, CDR1 is SGHVS and CDR2 is FQNEAQ. V trimming: 2 bases; J trimming: 4 bases; junction bases outside the gene matches: 13. The CDR3 runs 17 residues. For the CDR3, the DNA is TGTGCCAGCAGCTTAAGAAAGACAGGGCCCCTGCTCTATGGCTACACCTTC. This codes for CASSLRKTGPLLYGYTF.

V and J are TRBV5-5 and TRBJ2-3, with D maybe TRBD2 (6 bases). Germline V gene data show CDR1 as SGHKS and CDR2 as YYEKEE (reference sequence). V was trimmed by 4 bases and J by 3 bases, leaving 18 bases between them. This CDR3 contains 16 residues. This chain's CDR3 is CASSVAGTPRTDTQYF. The CDR3 DNA follows: TGTGCCAGCAGCGTTGCCGGGACTCCTCGTACAGATACGCAGTATTTT.

This chain uses TRBV20-1 with TRBJ2-1, with 10 bases that match TRBD1. This CDR3 is 14 amino acids long. From germline, CDR1 is DFQATT and CDR2 SNEGSKA (reference sequence). DNA of the CDR3: TGCAGCCAAAGGGGGGGACAGGGGTTTAATGAGCAGTTCTTC. Its protein product is CSQRGGQGFNEQFF.

This clonotype was counted a few times. This chain joins TRBV7-2 and TRBJ2-1; maybe TRBD2 (6 bases). The CDR3 has 16 amino acids. Germline V gene lookup returns CDR1 SGHTA and CDR2 FQGNSA. V was cut by 5 bases and J by 6 bases, with 20 bases left in between. DNA for the CDR3: TGTGCCAGCAGCCAAGACCCGGGGGTGAGGGCCAATGAGCAGTTCTTC. It translates to CASSQDPGVRANEQFF. The variable domain in full, completed from reference TRBV7-2 and TRBJ2-1, reads GAGVSQSPSNKVTEKGKDVELRCDPISGHTALYWYRQSLGQGLEFLIYFQGNSAPDKSGLPSDRFSAERTGGSVSTLTIQRTQQEDSAVYLCASSQDPGVRANEQFFGPGTRLTVL.

This clonotype was detected a few times. The chain uses TRBV29-1 and TRBJ2-5; no definite D call. V was cut by 4 bases and J by 0 bases, with 18 bases left in between. Per the germline V gene, CDR1 is SQVTM and CDR2 is ANQGSEA. The CDR3 spans 16 residues. The CDR3 bases are TGCAGCGTTGTTCCCCCCATCGACCGGTACCAAGAGACCCAGTACTTC. Translated, it gives CSVVPPIDRYQETQYF.

The table lists this clonotype with many counts. This sequence joins TRBV7-2 and TRBJ2-3, with D hard to call. The CDR3 sequence is 15 residues long. The germline gives CDR1 SGHTA, CDR2 FQGNSA. V shed 1 base and J shed 0 bases, with 8 bases lying between them. CDR3 in DNA: TGTGCCAGCAGCTTAGGTAGTGTCAGCACAGATACGCAGTATTTT. Translating gives CASSLGSVSTDTQYF.

This clonotype was found many times. The chain has TRBV7-8 and TRBJ2-5; 9 bases align to TRBD2. V dropped 1 base and J dropped 5; count of bases not matched to a gene: 14. The germline V gene has CDR1 SGHVS and CDR2 FQNEAQ. The CDR3 covers 18 residues. CDR3 protein: CASSLGSLAGGPRETQYF. CDR3 DNA: TGTGCCAGCAGCTTAGGTTCTCTGGCGGGGGGGCCCCGGGAGACCCAGTACTTC. The full variable domain, in which reference TRBV7-8 and TRBJ2-5 provide the parts outside the CDR3, is GAGVSQSPRYKVAKRGQDVALRCDPISGHVSLFWYQQALGQGPEFLTYFQNEAQLDKSGLPSDRFFAERPEGSVSTLKIQRTQQEDSAVYLCASSLGSLAGGPRETQYFGPGTRLLVL.

This clonotype was observed many times. V gene TRBV4-2 combines with J gene TRBJ1-3, with D tentatively TRBD1 (6 bases). The CDR3 has 16 residues. V was shortened by 3 bases and J by 0 bases, with 12 bases between the two germline ends. Germline CDR1 is LGHNA and CDR2 is YNFKEQ. The CDR3 loop reads CASSQIQGISGNTIYF. CDR3 coding DNA: TGTGCCAGCAGCCAGATACAGGGAATCTCTGGAAACACCATATATTTT.

In its sample, this clonotype was seen a few times. The chain links TRBV20-1 to TRBJ1-2; tentatively, D is TRBD1 (5 bases). In germline, CDR1 is DFQATT, CDR2 SNEGSKA (reference sequence). The CDR3 covers 12 residues. With 4 bases removed from V and 5 bases from J, the gap between germline ends came to 11 bases. DNA of the CDR3: TGCAGTGCTACAGGGTCAGGGTATGGCTACACCTTC. Protein product: CSATGSGYGYTF.

A few counts support this clonotype. The chain has TRBV20-1 and TRBJ2-1; no clear D gene. Germline V lookup: CDR1 DFQATT, CDR2 SNEGSKA (reference sequence). Trimming removed 0 bases at V and 2 bases at J, with 11 bases between. The CDR3 totals 15 residues. CDR3 in DNA: TGCAGTGCTAGAGAAGCAAGAACCACCTACAATGAGCAGTTCTTC. Its translation is CSAREARTTYNEQFF.

In its sample, this clonotype was seen many times. The chain links TRBV29-1 to TRBJ1-5, with 8 nucleotides matching TRBD1. The CDR3 totals 12 residues. The germline V gene has CDR1 SQVTM and CDR2 ANQGSEA. Trimming cost V 6 bases and J 4 bases; bases outside gene matches: 2. CDR3 residues: CSVGQENQPQHF. CDR3 nucleotide sequence: TGCAGCGTGGGACAGGAGAATCAGCCCCAGCATTTT.

The chain combines TRBV11-2 with TRBJ2-2, with TRBD2 matching 13 bases. V shed 5 bases, J shed 5 bases, and the junction held 11 bases outside the gene matches. The CDR3 loop spans 18 amino acids. Germline loops: CDR1 SGHAT, CDR2 FQNNGV. The CDR3 is CASSLRTSGGAGTGELFF. For the CDR3, the DNA is TGTGCCAGCAGCCTCCGAACTAGCGGGGGGGCCGGGACCGGGGAGCTGTTTTTT.